This T cell receptor beta chain emerged from a study of cytomegalovirus exposure and HLA in healthy donors. Study-level results: A missense variant in DCLRE1C was later tied to TCR beta V- and J-gene trimming.

This CDR3 comprises 13 residues. With 2 bases removed from V and 2 bases from J, the gap between germline ends came to 5 bases. Per the germline V gene, CDR1 is MRHNA and CDR2 is SNTAGT. With respect to this clone: No antigen is known for it.

The PCR ran on 60 Vbeta and 13 Jbeta primers. The assay was immunoSEQ multiplex PCR, and TCRdb's table has in-frame clones only and misses some. Here the sample spans about 140,000 clones, roughly 76% being singletons. J is TRBJ2-3 and V is TRBV6-4; D remains ambiguous. Sequenced input: PBMCs. The receptor was derived from a man younger than 30 in good health and CMV-seronegative. CDR3 in amino acids: CASSDEATDTQYF. In DNA form, the CDR3 reads TGTGCCAGCAGTGACGAGGCCACAGATACGCAGTATTTT.